This TCR beta chain was identified in a study of cytomegalovirus exposure and HLA in healthy donors. Study results and limitations: Rare TCR sequences dominated, though some public TCRs recurred in many donors.

In regard to this clone: Its antigen is currently unknown.

Whereas donors were nominally healthy upon sampling, unrecorded immune exposures were probable. In germline, CDR1 is SGHRS, CDR2 YFSETQ. The CDR3 runs to 16 residues. Unmatched junction bases numbered 1, after V lost 3 bases and J lost 0 bases. The PCR made use of 60 Vbeta and 13 Jbeta primers. In the authors' methods: In a later analysis, tens of millions of unique TCR beta chains included roughly 11 million shared by two or more donors. Repertoires were generated with immunoSEQ multiplex PCR, while TCRdb's copy carries only in-frame clones and drops some. V, J and clone size derive from that table, while D and trimming were established from the DNA sequence. The top ten clones hold 5.5% to 8% of a sample with roughly 80,000 clones, roughly two thirds of them seen once.

The specimen sequenced was PBMCs. The chain employs TRBV5-1 and TRBJ2-5, with 14 bases fitting TRBD2. The receptor was derived from a woman between 50 and 59 years old in good health and CMV-seropositive. CDR3 in amino acids: CASSSGLAGDQETQYF. The CDR3 nucleotides are TGCGCCAGCAGCTCGGGACTAGCGGGGGACCAAGAGACCCAGTACTTC.